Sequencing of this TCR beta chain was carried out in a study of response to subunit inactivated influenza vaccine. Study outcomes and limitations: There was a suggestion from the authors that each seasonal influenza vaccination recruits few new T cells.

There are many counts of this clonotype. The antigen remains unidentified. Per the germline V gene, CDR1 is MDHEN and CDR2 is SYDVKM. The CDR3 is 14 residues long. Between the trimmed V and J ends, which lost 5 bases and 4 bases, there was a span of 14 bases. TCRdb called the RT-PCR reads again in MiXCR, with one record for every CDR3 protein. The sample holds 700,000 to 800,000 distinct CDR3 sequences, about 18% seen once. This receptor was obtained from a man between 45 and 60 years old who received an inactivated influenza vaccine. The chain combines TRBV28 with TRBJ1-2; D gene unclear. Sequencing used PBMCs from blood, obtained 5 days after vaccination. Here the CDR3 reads CASSEGGVGYGYTF. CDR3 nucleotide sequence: TGTGCCAGCAGTGAGGGAGGAGTCGGCTATGGCTACACCTTC.